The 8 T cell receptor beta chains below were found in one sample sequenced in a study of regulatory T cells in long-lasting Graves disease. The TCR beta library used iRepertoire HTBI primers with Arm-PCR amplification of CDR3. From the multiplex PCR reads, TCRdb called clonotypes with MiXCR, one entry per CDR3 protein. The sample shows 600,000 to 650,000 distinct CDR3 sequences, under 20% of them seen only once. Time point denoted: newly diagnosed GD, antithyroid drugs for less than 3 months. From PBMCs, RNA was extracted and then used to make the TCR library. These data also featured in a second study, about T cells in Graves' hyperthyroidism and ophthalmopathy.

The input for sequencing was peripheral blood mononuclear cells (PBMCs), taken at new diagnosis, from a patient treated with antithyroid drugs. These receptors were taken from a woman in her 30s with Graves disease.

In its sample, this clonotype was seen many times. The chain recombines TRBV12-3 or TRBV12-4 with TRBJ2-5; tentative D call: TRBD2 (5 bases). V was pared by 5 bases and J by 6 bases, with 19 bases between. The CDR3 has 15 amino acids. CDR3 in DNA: TGTGCCAGCAGTACGGCTAGCACGTTTTTGAAGACCCAGTACTTC. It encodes CASSTASTFLKTQYF.

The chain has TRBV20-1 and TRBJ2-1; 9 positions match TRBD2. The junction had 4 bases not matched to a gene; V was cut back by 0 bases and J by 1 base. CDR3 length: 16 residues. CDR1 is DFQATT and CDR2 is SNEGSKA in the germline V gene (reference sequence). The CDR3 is CSAREWTSASYNEQFF. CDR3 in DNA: TGCAGTGCTAGAGAATGGACTAGCGCGTCCTACAATGAGCAGTTCTTC.

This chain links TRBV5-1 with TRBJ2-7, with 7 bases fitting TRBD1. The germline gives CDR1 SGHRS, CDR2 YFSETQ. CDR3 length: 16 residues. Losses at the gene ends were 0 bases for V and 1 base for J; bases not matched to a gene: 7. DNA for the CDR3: TGCGCCAGCAGCTTGGGGAGGACAGGCGATTCCTACGAGCAGTACTTC. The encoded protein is CASSLGRTGDSYEQYF. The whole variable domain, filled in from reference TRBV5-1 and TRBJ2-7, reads KAGVTQTPRYLIKTRGQQVTLSCSPISGHRSVSWYQQTPGQGLQFLFEYFSETQRNKGNFPGRFSGRQFSNSRSEMNVSTLELGDSALYLCASSLGRTGDSYEQYFGPGTRLTVT.

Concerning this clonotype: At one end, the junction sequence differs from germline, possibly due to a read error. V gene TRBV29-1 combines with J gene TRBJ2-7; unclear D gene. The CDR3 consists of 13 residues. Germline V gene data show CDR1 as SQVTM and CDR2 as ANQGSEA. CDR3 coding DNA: TGCGGCGTTGCCGGCATGATTCCTTACGAGCAGTACTTC. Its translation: CGVAGMIPYEQYF.

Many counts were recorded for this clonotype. CDR3: CATSELGQNTGELFF. CDR3 nucleotides: TGTGCCACCAGTGAGCTGGGACAGAACACCGGGGAGCTGTTTTTT. The chain combines TRBV24-1 with TRBJ2-2; D is perhaps TRBD1 (6 bases). Germline V lookup: CDR1 KGHDR, CDR2 SFDVKD. Trimming left V 4 bases short and J 1 base short, with 9 bases between. The CDR3 is 15 residues long.

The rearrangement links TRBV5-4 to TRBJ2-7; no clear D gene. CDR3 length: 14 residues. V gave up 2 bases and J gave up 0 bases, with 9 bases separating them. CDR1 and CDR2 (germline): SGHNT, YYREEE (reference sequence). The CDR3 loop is CASSFWASSYEQYF. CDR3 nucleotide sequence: TGTGCCAGCAGCTTCTGGGCCAGCTCCTACGAGCAGTACTTC.

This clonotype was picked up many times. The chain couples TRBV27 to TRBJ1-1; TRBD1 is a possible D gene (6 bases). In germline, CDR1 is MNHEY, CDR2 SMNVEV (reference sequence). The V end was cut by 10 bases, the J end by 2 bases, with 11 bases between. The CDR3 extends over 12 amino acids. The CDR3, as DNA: TGTGCCACGACGGACAGAAACACTGAAGCTTTCTTT. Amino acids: CATTDRNTEAFF.

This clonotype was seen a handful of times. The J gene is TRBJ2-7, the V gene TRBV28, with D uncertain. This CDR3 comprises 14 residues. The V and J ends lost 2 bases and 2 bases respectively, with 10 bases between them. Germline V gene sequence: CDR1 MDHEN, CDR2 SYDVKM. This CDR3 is CASSLIGNTYEQYF. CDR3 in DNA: TGTGCCAGCAGTTTAATAGGGAATACCTACGAGCAGTACTTC.